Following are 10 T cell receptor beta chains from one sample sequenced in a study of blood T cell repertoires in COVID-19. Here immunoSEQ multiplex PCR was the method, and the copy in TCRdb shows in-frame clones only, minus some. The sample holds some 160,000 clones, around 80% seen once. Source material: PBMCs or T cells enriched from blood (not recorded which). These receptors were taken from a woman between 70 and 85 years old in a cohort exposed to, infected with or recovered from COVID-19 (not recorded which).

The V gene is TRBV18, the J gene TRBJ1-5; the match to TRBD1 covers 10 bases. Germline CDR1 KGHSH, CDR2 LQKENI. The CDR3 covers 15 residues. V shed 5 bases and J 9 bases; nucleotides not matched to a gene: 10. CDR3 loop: CASSNSGQGMGPQHF. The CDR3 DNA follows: TGTGCCAGCTCAAACTCGGGACAGGGGATGGGGCCCCAGCATTTT. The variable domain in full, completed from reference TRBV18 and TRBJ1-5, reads NAGVMQNPRHLVRRRGQEARLRCSPMKGHSHVYWYRQLPEEGLKFMVYLQKENIIDESGMPKERFSAEFPKEGPSILRIQQVVRGDSAAYFCASSNSGQGMGPQHFGDGTRLSIL.

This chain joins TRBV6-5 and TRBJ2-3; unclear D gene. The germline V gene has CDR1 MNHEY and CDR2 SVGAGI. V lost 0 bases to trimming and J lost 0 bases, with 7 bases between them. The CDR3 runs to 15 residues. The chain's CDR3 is CASSYSWRSTDTQYF. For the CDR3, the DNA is TGTGCCAGCAGTTACTCATGGAGAAGCACAGATACGCAGTATTTT.

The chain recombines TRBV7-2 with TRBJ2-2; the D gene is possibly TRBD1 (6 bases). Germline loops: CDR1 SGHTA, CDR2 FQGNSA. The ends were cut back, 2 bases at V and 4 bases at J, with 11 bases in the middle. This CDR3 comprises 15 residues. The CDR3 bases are TGTGCCAGCAGCTTACAACAGGGTGGCACCGGGGAGCTGTTTTTT. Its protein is CASSLQQGGTGELFF.

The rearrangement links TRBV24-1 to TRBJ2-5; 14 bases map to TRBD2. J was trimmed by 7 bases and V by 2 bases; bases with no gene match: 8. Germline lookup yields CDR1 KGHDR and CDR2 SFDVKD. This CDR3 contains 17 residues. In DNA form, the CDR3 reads TGTGCCACCAGTGATTCGACACCGACTAGCGGGGGGGGGACCCAGTACTTC. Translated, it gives CATSDSTPTSGGGTQYF.

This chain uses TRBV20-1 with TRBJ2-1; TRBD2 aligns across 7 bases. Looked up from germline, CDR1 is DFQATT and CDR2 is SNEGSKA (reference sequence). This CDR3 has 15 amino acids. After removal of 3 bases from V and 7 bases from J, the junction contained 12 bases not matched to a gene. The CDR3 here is CSASVTSTGYNEQFF. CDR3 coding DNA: TGCAGTGCTAGTGTGACTAGCACGGGATATAATGAGCAGTTCTTC.

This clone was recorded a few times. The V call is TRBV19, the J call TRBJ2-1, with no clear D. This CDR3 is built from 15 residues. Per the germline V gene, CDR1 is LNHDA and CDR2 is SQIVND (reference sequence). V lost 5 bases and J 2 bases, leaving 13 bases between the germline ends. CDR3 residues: CASSARLEPYNEQFF. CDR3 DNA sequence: TGTGCCAGTAGTGCACGACTCGAACCCTACAATGAGCAGTTCTTC.

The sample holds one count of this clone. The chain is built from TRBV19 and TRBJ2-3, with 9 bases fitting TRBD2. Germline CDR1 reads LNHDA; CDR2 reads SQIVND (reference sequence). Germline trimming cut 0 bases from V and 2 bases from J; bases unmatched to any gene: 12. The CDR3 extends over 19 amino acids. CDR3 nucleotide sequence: TGTGCCAGTAGTATAGAGGCGGTGCGGCTAGCGGGACCCACAGATACGCAGTATTTT. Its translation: CASSIEAVRLAGPTDTQYF.

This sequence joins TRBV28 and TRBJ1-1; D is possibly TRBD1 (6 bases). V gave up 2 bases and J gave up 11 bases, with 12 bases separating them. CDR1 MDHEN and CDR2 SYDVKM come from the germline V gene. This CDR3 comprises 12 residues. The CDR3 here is CASSLQGGGAFF. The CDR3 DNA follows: TGTGCCAGCAGTTTACAGGGAGGGGGGGCTTTCTTT.

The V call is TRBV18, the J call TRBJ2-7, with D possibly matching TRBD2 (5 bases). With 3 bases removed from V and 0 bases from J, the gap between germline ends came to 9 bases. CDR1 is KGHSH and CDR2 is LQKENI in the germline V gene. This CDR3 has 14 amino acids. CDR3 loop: CASSPSASSYEQYF. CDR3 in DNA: TGTGCCAGCTCACCTAGCGCCAGCTCCTACGAGCAGTACTTC.

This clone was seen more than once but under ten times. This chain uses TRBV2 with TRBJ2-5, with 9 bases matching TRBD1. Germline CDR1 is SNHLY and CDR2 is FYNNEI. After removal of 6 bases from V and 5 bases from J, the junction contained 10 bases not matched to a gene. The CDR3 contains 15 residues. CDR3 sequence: CASRLQGAPVETQYF. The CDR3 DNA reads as TGTGCCAGCAGGCTACAGGGGGCGCCGGTTGAGACCCAGTACTTC.